This TCR beta chain comes out of a study of T-cell reconstitution after alpha-beta-depleted transplantation in children. Study-wide points: Counts and diversity of T cells one year after transplant came mostly from newly produced T cells.

The TCRbeta library was prepared with unique molecular identifiers. TCRdb independently ran MiXCR on the PCR reads; one entry per CDR3 protein. Among approximately 500,000 distinct CDR3 sequences listed, about 10% were seen once. CDR1 is SSHAT, CDR2 FNYEAQ, per germline (reference sequence). This CDR3 has 15 amino acids. Details on this clonotype: Its antigen is unidentified. Sequence at one end of the junction differs from germline and may be a read error.

The clonotype was recovered from a child aged 2 to 15 with inherited bone marrow failure, due to receive a stem cell transplant. The sequencing used PBMCs, collected before TCRalphabeta/CD19-depleted stem cell transplant. V gene TRBV7-7 combines with J gene TRBJ2-1; unclear D gene. CDR3 region: CASSLGPEHYNEQFF. CDR3 in DNA: TGTGCTAGCAGCTTAGGTCCCGAACATTACAATGAGCAGTTCTTC.